The 10 T cell receptor beta chains listed next were all sequenced from one sample in a study of blood T cell repertoires in COVID-19. TCRdb's copy holds only in-frame clones and misses some; the assay was immunoSEQ multiplex PCR. The sample contains 70,000 or so clones, about 88% of which appear only once. Material: peripheral blood. Source of these receptors: a man between 65 and 85 years old with active COVID-19.

The V and J genes are TRBV9 and TRBJ1-4, with a possible D match to TRBD1 (5 bases). In germline, CDR1 is SGDLS, CDR2 YYNGEE. The CDR3 contains 18 residues. The V gene lost 0 bases and the J gene lost 0 bases, with 15 bases spanning the gap. The CDR3 DNA is TGTGCCAGCAGCGTAGGGTGGGGGGGAGAGGCAACTAATGAAAAACTGTTTTTT. This gives the protein CASSVGWGGEATNEKLFF.

V usage is TRBV11-2 and J usage is TRBJ2-7, with a possible D match to TRBD2 (7 bases). Trimming removed 7 bases at V and 2 bases at J, with 18 bases between. Germline V CDR1 and CDR2: SGHAT, FQNNGV. The CDR3 is 15 residues long. The DNA of the CDR3 is TGTGCCAGCACCCAAGGGGGGGGTACTCCCTACGAGCAGTACTTC. Protein product: CASTQGGGTPYEQYF.

The chain links TRBV18 to TRBJ2-7, with D possibly matching TRBD1 (7 bases). This CDR3 is 15 amino acids long. Germline values: CDR1 KGHSH, CDR2 LQKENI. Trimming left V 1 base short and J 5 bases short, with 15 bases between. This CDR3 is CASSPRGRGVDEQYF. In DNA form, the CDR3 reads TGTGCCAGCTCACCACGGGGCAGGGGGGTCGACGAGCAGTACTTC.

The rearrangement joins TRBV11-3 to TRBJ2-1; 11 positions agree with TRBD2. CDR1 is SGHNT, CDR2 YENEEA, per germline. The V segment lost 5 bases and the J segment 7 bases; nucleotides outside the gene matches: 16. CDR3 length: 18 amino acids. The CDR3 spells CASSPTPPPGLAGNEQFF. The CDR3 nucleotides read TGTGCCAGCAGCCCGACGCCCCCGCCCGGACTAGCGGGTAATGAGCAGTTCTTC.

The chain joins TRBV9 to TRBJ1-1, with D tentatively TRBD1 (5 bases). Germline values: CDR1 SGDLS, CDR2 YYNGEE. Trimming shortened V by 0 bases and J by 0 bases, and 9 bases separated the two germline ends. The CDR3 has 15 amino acids. The CDR3: CASSVGGIMNTEAFF. The CDR3, as DNA: TGTGCCAGCAGCGTAGGGGGCATCATGAACACTGAAGCTTTCTTT.

The rearrangement links TRBV7-2 to TRBJ2-1, with D possibly being TRBD1 (6 bases). The CDR3 is made up of 12 amino acids. V dropped 1 base and J dropped 15 bases, with 13 bases sitting between them. CDR1 is SGHTA, CDR2 FQGNSA, per germline. CDR3 protein: CASSLVGTPRFF. The CDR3 nucleotides read TGTGCCAGCAGCTTAGTGGGGACACCGCGGTTCTTC.

The rearrangement uses TRBV9 and TRBJ2-1; D possibly corresponds to TRBD1 (6 bases). V was clipped by 0 bases and J by 2 bases, with 15 bases between them. Germline V gene lookup returns CDR1 SGDLS and CDR2 YYNGEE. The CDR3 has 17 amino acids. CDR3 in amino acids: CASSVGVQGSTYNEQFF. DNA of the CDR3: TGTGCCAGCAGCGTAGGGGTCCAGGGGTCAACCTACAATGAGCAGTTCTTC. The full variable domain, in which reference TRBV9 and TRBJ2-1 provide the parts outside the CDR3, is DSGVTQTPKHLITATGQRVTLRCSPRSGDLSVYWYQQSLDQGLQFLIQYYNGEERAKGNILERFSAQQFPDLHSELNLSSLELGDSALYFCASSVGVQGSTYNEQFFGPGTRLTVL.

This chain links TRBV19 with TRBJ1-1; a possible D gene is TRBD1 (5 bases). CDR1 and CDR2 (germline): LNHDA, SQIVND (reference sequence). The CDR3 is made up of 12 amino acids. The ends were cut back, 6 bases at V and 3 bases at J, with 8 bases in the middle. CDR3 in DNA: TGTGCCAGTAGACGGGGGGACACTGAAGCTTTCTTT. This encodes CASRRGDTEAFF.

The V and J genes are TRBV6-4 and TRBJ2-2; 7 nucleotides agree with TRBD1. This CDR3 region has 14 residues. Losses at the gene ends were 6 bases for V and 7 bases for J; bases not matched to a gene: 8. Germline values: CDR1 MRHNA, CDR2 SNTAGT. The DNA of the CDR3 is TGTGCCAGCAGCGAGACAGGGAGCGGCGGGGAGCTGTTTTTT. Its translation is CASSETGSGGELFF.

The chain joins TRBV4-2 to TRBJ2-7; perhaps TRBD1 as D (5 bases). This CDR3 has 13 amino acids. The V and J ends lost 8 bases and 1 base respectively, with 12 bases between them. CDR1 is LGHNA and CDR2 is YNFKEQ in the germline V gene. DNA of the CDR3: TGTGCCAGCGGTGCAGGGTATTCCTACGAGCAGTACTTC. Protein product: CASGAGYSYEQYF.